This T cell receptor beta chain comes out of a study of high-grade serous ovarian cancer treatment subgroups. Study conclusions and caveats: Higher neoantigen levels went with greater TCR clonal relatedness. These tumor repertoires lack spatial information from bulk sequencing.

The tumor samples were collected prior to definitive surgery or chemotherapy. Concerning this clone: Its target is not known.

The protocol was immunoSEQ multiplex PCR, while the TCRdb copy is restricted to in-frame clones and leaves out a portion. Among 18,000 or so clones listed, around 75% were seen once. The sequenced sample consisted of tumor tissue. This receptor was taken from a human donor with high-grade serous ovarian cancer.

CDR3 in DNA: TGTGCCAGCAGCTTAGGCGGAACTCTGACCTACGAGCAGTACTTC. This gives the protein CASSLGGTLTYEQYF. The V call is TRBV7-2, the J call TRBJ2-7; D remains unclear. V lost 1 base to trimming and J lost 2 bases, with 12 bases between them. This CDR3 spans 15 amino acids. The germline gives CDR1 SGHTA, CDR2 FQGNSA.